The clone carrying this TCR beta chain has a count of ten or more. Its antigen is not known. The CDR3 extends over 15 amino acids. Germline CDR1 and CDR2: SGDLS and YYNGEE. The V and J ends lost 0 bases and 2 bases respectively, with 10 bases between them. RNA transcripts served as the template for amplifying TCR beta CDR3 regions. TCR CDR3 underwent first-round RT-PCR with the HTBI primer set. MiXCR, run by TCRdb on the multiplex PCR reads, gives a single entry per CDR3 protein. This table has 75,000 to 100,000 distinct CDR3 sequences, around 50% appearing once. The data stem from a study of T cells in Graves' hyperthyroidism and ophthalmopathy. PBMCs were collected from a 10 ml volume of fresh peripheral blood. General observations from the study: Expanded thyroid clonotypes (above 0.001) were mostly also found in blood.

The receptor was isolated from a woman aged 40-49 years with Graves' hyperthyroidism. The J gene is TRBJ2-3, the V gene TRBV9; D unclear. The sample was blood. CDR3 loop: CASSVVGGYTDTQYF. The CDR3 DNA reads TGTGCCAGCAGCGTAGTGGGCGGATACACAGATACGCAGTATTTT.